Below are 11 T cell receptor beta chains sequenced from a single sample in a study of shared clonotypes between healthy human individuals. Some clones are missing from TCRdb's copy, which holds only in-frame ones; the method was immunoSEQ multiplex PCR. The sample yields approximately 1.4 million clones, 95% to 99% seen once. Sequences were obtained from naive CD4+ T cells sorted from blood. Documented subset: CD45RA+ positively selected. Receptors originate from a man aged 25 to 40 in good health.

The J gene is TRBJ2-4, the V gene TRBV2; D may be TRBD1 (6 bases). V lost 2 bases, J lost 0 bases, and 26 bases lay in between. Germline values: CDR1 SNHLY, CDR2 FYNNEI. This CDR3 is 21 amino acids long. The CDR3 is CASSENRQGTRESRAKNIQYF. The CDR3 bases are TGTGCCAGCAGTGAAAATCGGCAGGGGACCCGTGAATCGAGAGCCAAAAACATTCAGTACTTC.

The chain recombines TRBV19 with TRBJ1-2; D uncertain. The CDR3 is 15 amino acids. V shed 3 bases and J shed 5 bases, with 16 bases lying between them. Germline-derived CDR1 and CDR2 are LNHDA and SQIVND (reference sequence). This CDR3 is CASSIGPEARYGYTF. In nucleotides, the CDR3 is TGTGCCAGTAGTATCGGTCCCGAAGCTAGGTATGGCTACACCTTC.

The rearrangement links TRBV29-1 to TRBJ2-3; 8 bases are shared with TRBD2. The ends lost 4 bases at V and 2 bases at J; junction bases unmatched: 8. Germline V lookup: CDR1 SQVTM, CDR2 ANQGSEA. CDR3 length: 15 amino acids. The DNA of the CDR3 is TGCAGCGTTGCCGCGGGAGGACTAGCCACAGATACGCAGTATTTT. Translating gives CSVAAGGLATDTQYF.

V usage is TRBV4-1 and J usage is TRBJ1-2; D gene unclear. V was pared by 5 bases and J by 2 bases, with 9 bases between. Germline CDR1 and CDR2: MGHRA and YSYEKL. The CDR3 spans 13 residues. The CDR3 loop is CASSITPNYGYTF. Written as DNA, the CDR3 is TGCGCCAGCAGCATAACCCCAAACTATGGCTACACCTTC.

The chain recombines TRBV9 with TRBJ2-1; D gene ambiguous. Germline-derived CDR1 and CDR2 are SGDLS and YYNGEE. The CDR3 extends over 16 amino acids. V dropped 0 bases and J dropped 2 bases, with 12 bases sitting between them. In DNA, the CDR3 is TGTGCCAGCAGCGTAGCGGGCACCCCCACCTACAATGAGCAGTTCTTC. Its translation is CASSVAGTPTYNEQFF.

In nucleotides, the CDR3 is TGTGCCAGCAGCTCAGGACCTCCCATCAACGAGCAGTACTTC. This sequence encodes CASSSGPPINEQYF. The V and J genes are TRBV5-4 and TRBJ2-7, with D unclear. There are 14 residues in the CDR3. CDR1 is SGHNT, CDR2 YYREEE, per germline (reference sequence). Between the trimmed V and J ends, which lost 3 bases and 5 bases, there was a span of 15 bases.

The gene calls are TRBV7-2 and TRBJ2-3; 10 nucleotides agree with TRBD2. Germline V gives CDR1 SGHTA, CDR2 FQGNSA. The CDR3 loop spans 17 amino acids. The ends lost 3 bases at V and 0 bases at J; junction bases unmatched: 6. The CDR3 DNA follows: TGTGCCAGCAGCTTTTCAACTAGCGGGATGAGCACAGATACGCAGTATTTT. Encoded protein: CASSFSTSGMSTDTQYF.

The V gene is TRBV10-2, the J gene TRBJ2-7, with D perhaps TRBD2 (5 bases). Trimming removed 6 bases from V and 7 bases from J, with 10 bases in between. The CDR3 is 11 amino acids. Germline V gene lookup returns CDR1 WSHSY and CDR2 SAAADI. This CDR3 reads CASSPEGEQYF. CDR3 nucleotides: TGCGCCAGCAGCCCTGAGGGTGAGCAGTACTTC.

V and J are TRBV19 and TRBJ1-1, with D possibly TRBD1 on 6 matching bases. The CDR3 spans 15 residues. V lost 3 bases and J 1 base, leaving 12 bases between the germline ends. Looked up from germline, CDR1 is LNHDA and CDR2 is SQIVND (reference sequence). CDR3 amino acids: CASSMGGVENTEAFF. The CDR3 nucleotides are TGTGCCAGTAGTATGGGGGGCGTGGAGAACACTGAAGCTTTCTTT.

The chain uses TRBV2 and TRBJ1-1, with a tentative D call TRBD1 (6 bases). Germline V CDR1 and CDR2: SNHLY, FYNNEI. V dropped 4 bases and J dropped 7 bases, with 7 bases sitting between them. The CDR3 is made up of 11 amino acids. The CDR3 here is CASSVRGEAFF. The CDR3 DNA reads as TGTGCCAGCAGTGTCAGGGGTGAAGCTTTCTTT.

The chain joins TRBV4-1 to TRBJ1-2; no reliable D call. The CDR3 is made up of 14 amino acids. V lost 4 bases and J lost 4, with 13 bases in between. Germline CDR1 reads MGHRA; CDR2 reads YSYEKL. For the CDR3, the DNA is TGCGCCAGCAGCCTGGATGTTGTCTCCTATGGCTACACCTTC. It codes for CASSLDVVSYGYTF.